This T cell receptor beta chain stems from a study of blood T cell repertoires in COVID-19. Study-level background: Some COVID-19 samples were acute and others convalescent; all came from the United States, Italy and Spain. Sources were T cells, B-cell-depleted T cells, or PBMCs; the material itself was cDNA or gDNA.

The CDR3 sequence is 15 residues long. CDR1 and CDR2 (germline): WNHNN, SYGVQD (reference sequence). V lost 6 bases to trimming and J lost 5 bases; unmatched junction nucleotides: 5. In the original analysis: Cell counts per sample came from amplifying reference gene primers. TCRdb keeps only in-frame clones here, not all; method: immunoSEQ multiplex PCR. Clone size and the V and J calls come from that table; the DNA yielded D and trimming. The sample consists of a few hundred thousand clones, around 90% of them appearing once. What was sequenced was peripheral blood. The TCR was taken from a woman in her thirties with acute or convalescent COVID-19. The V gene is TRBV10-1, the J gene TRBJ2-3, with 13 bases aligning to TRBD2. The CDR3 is CASSDRTSGRDTQYF. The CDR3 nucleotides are TGCGCCAGCAGCGACCGGACTAGCGGGAGAGATACGCAGTATTTT.